The source of this T cell receptor beta chain is a study of somatic mutations in cytotoxic T cells in rheumatoid arthritis. Overall study results and limits: Unlike healthy controls, rheumatoid arthritis patients had CD8+ clonality that increased with age. Relative to age-matched healthy controls, rheumatoid arthritis patients did not differ significantly in CD8+ T-cell clonality. A finding that went unadjusted for multiple comparisons was the slight underrepresentation of TRBV07 in rheumatoid arthritis patients.

After CD4+ and CD8+ cells were isolated by positive magnetic bead selection, their purity was checked by flow cytometry. Concerning this clone: Its antigen is still unknown.

Libraries were prepared by immunoSEQ multiplex PCR; TCRdb keeps only in-frame clonotypes and omits some of them. The table shows under 35,000 clones, with around 86% occurring only once. CDR1 MGHRA and CDR2 YSYEKL come from the germline V gene. The CDR3 has 14 residues. V lost 4 bases, J lost 5 bases, and 11 bases lay in between. This rearrangement joins TRBV4-1 to TRBJ1-4; maybe TRBD1 (5 bases). The sequence came from an adult with rheumatoid arthritis. The sample taken for sequencing was CD8+ T cells sorted from blood. This chain's CDR3 is CASSPRGFNEKLFF. For the CDR3, the DNA is TGCGCCAGCAGCCCCCGGGGCTTCAATGAAAAACTGTTTTTT.